This TCR beta chain was sequenced for a study of T cells in Graves' hyperthyroidism and ophthalmopathy. Whole-study results and caveats: The model foresaw ophthalmopathy a median approximately 6.1 months prior to onset.

V dropped 3 bases and J dropped 8; count of bases not matched to a gene: 5. This CDR3 has 14 residues. Germline assignment: CDR1 LNHDA and CDR2 SQIVND (reference sequence). TCR beta CDR3 regions were amplified from RNA. A set of HTBI primers served as the primers for a first-round RT-PCR of the TCR CDR3. TCRdb used MiXCR to reprocess the multiplex PCR reads, holding one entry per CDR3 protein. This sample has roughly 650,000 distinct CDR3 sequences, with roughly a sixth found just once. Worth noting for this clonotype: The antigen is undetermined.

Ophthalmopathy patients showed a Clinical Activity Score of at least 3, NOSPECS grade of at least 4 and duration under 3 months. Together with thyroid ultrasound, orbital computed tomography, serum thyroxine and TRAb, clinical symptoms were used for diagnoses. The clonotype comes from a middle-aged woman with Graves' ophthalmopathy. The rearrangement links TRBV19 to TRBJ1-4; 8 bases fit TRBD1. The sample comprised blood. CDR3 sequence (DNA): TGTGCCAGTAGTATCGACAGGGGCCGGGAAAAACTGTTTTTT. As protein: CASSIDRGREKLFF.